The rows below give T cell receptor beta chains drawn from one sample of a study of T cells in Graves' hyperthyroidism and ophthalmopathy. TCRdb reanalysed the multiplex PCR reads using MiXCR and keeps one entry per CDR3 protein. The table has roughly 720,000 distinct CDR3 sequences, 17% seen once; the top ten hold less than 20%. Sequences were obtained from blood. These receptors came from a man in his forties or fifties with Graves' hyperthyroidism. CDR3s include the opening cysteine and the closing phenylalanine or tryptophan. D genes are given only for firm matches. Clone sizes are given selectively: once, few, many, or a class where the clone is expanded.

j_gene	v_gene	d_gene	abundance	CDR3nt	CDR3aa
TRBJ2-1	TRBV7-2	NA	NA	TGTGCCAGCAGCTTAGGGATGGGGATGGGTATGGGGCTAACTTTCTTC	CASSLGMGMGMGLTFF
TRBJ2-1	TRBV5-1	TRBD2	few	TGCGCCAGCAGCCCCAACCCGACTAGCGGGAGGGAGCAGTTCTTC	CASSPNPTSGREQFF
TRBJ1-6	TRBV10-3	NA	many	TGTGCCATCAGTGAGCGGGACGGTGATAATTCACCCCTCCACTTT	CAISERDGDNSPLHF
TRBJ2-1	TRBV24-1	NA	NA	TGTGCCACCAGTCCTTGGGGAGGTGAGCAGTTCTTC	CATSPWGGEQFF
TRBJ2-7	TRBV30	NA	many	TGTGCCTGGAGTGGGGGAACCTACGAGCAGTACTTC	CAWSGGTYEQYF
TRBJ2-1	TRBV5-1	TRBD1	once	TGCGCCAGCAGCTCCTGGGACAGGGGTAATTATGAGCAGCTCTTC	CASSSWDRGNYEQLF
TRBJ2-3	TRBV13	TRBD2	NA	TGTGCCAGCAGCTCGACTAGCGGACAAGGGTTGGATACGCAATATTTT	CASSSTSGQGLDTQYF
TRBJ1-4	TRBV14	TRBD1	NA	TGTGCCAGCAGCCAGACAGGGGGCGTCGGGGAAAAACTGTTTTTT	CASSQTGGVGEKLFF
TRBJ2-7	TRBV28	TRBD1	many	TGTGCCAGCAGTATTTCCGGCCCGGGACAGGGGTTGGCCGAGCAGTACTTC	CASSISGPGQGLAEQYF
TRBJ1-5	TRBV5-4	TRBD1	few	TGTGCCAGCAGCGCACAGGGGGACGATCAGCCCCAGCATTTT	CASSAQGDDQPQHF
TRBJ2-2	TRBV12-3/TRBV12-4	NA	many	TGTGCCAGCAGTGCGTGGGGGACGTACACCGGGGAGCTGTTTTTT	CASSAWGTYTGELFF
TRBJ1-4	TRBV9	NA	NA	TGTGCCAGCAGCGGATCCGGGACCTCTGGGGAAAAACTGTTTTTT	CASSGSGTSGEKLFF
TRBJ2-1	TRBV20-1	NA	few	TGCAGTGCTAGCCCTTCGGCGGGTTCCTACAATGAGCAGTTCTTC	CSASPSAGSYNEQFF
TRBJ2-5	TRBV25-1	NA	many	TGTGCCAGCAGTGAGGGGATACAGTACTTC	CASSEGIQYF
TRBJ2-5	TRBV19	NA	many	TGTGCCAGTAGCGAGGGACTTCGAGGGACCCAGTACTTC	CASSEGLRGTQYF
TRBJ2-5	TRBV6-1	TRBD2	NA	TGTGCCAGCAATACCGGGACTAGCGGCCAAGGGACCCAGTACTTC	CASNTGTSGQGTQYF
TRBJ1-2	TRBV9	NA	few	TGTGCCAGCCCTGACACCCGTTTATTCGGGACGCGACCTAGTCGCTACACCTTC	CASPDTRLFGTRPSRYTF
TRBJ2-1	TRBV30	NA	NA	TGTGCCTGGAGTGTTGGTCAATACAATGAGCAGTTCTTC	CAWSVGQYNEQFF
TRBJ2-1	TRBV3-1	NA	few	TGTGCCAGCAGCCAGTTTGTTTCCTACAATGAGCAGTTCTTC	CASSQFVSYNEQFF
TRBJ2-5	TRBV28	NA	few	TGTGCCAGCACCGAACTGGGAGCGAATCAAGAGACCCAGTACTTC	CASTELGANQETQYF
TRBJ2-7	TRBV10-2	NA	few	TGCGCCAGCAGTGGACGCATTTCCTACGAGCAGTACTTC	CASSGRISYEQYF
TRBJ2-7	TRBV2	NA	many	TGTGCCAGCAGTGAGTGGTCAGGGGCCTACGAGCAGTACTTC	CASSEWSGAYEQYF
TRBJ1-2	TRBV28	NA	NA	TGTGCCAGCAGTTTCCTCACTGGTAACTATGGCTACACCTTC	CASSFLTGNYGYTF
TRBJ2-3	TRBV27	TRBD2	many	TGTGCCAGCAGTGGACGACTACTAGCGCCGGGGGCAGATACGCAGTATTTT	CASSGRLLAPGADTQYF
TRBJ2-1	TRBV19	NA	NA	TGTGCCAGTAGTATGTCAGGGTACTCCTACAATGAGCAGTTCTTC	CASSMSGYSYNEQFF
TRBJ1-6	TRBV4-1	TRBD1	NA	TGCGCCAGCAGCAGGGGACAGGGTCACTCACCCCTCCACTTT	CASSRGQGHSPLHF
TRBJ1-1	TRBV5-8	TRBD1	many	TGTGCCAGCAGCCTCGGACAGGGCGGAGGGAACACTGAAGCTTTCTTT	CASSLGQGGGNTEAFF
TRBJ2-1	TRBV30	TRBD1	few	TGTGCCTTCGGGACAGGATCCTACAATGAGCAGTTCTTC	CAFGTGSYNEQFF
TRBJ2-1	TRBV11-2	NA	NA	TGTGCCAGCAGCTCCCGGGCCAGCGGTGAGCAGTTCTTC	CASSSRASGEQFF
TRBJ2-7	TRBV27	TRBD1	few	TGTGCCAGCAGTGCCGGGACAGGTCCATCCTACGAGCAGTACTTC	CASSAGTGPSYEQYF
TRBJ2-2	TRBV19	NA	NA	TGTGCCAGTAGTATAGTGTTCGGGTCCGACGGGGAGCTGTTTTTT	CASSIVFGSDGELFF
TRBJ1-6	TRBV27	NA	many	TGTGCCAGCAGTTTAATGGCCAATTCACCCCTCCACTTT	CASSLMANSPLHF